The 26 T cell receptor beta chains presented below share a single source sample, sequenced in a study of T cell responses to AZD1222 COVID-19 vaccine. Method: immunoSEQ multiplex PCR; TCRdb's copy keeps in-frame clones and lacks some. The table has about 130,000 clones, roughly nine tenths seen once; the top ten hold over 2.5%. The input for sequencing was peripheral blood, taken on day 0 of AZD1222 vaccination. These receptors all stem from an adult in good health.

The rearrangement joins TRBV18 to TRBJ1-1, with D perhaps TRBD1 (5 bases). The V end lost 1 base, the J end lost 2 bases, and 8 bases lay between the germline ends. The CDR3 consists of 14 residues. Looked up from germline, CDR1 is KGHSH and CDR2 is LQKENI. The CDR3 DNA follows: TGTGCCAGCTCACCACAGGGGCCTAACACTGAAGCTTTCTTT. Its protein product is CASSPQGPNTEAFF.

The chain employs TRBV5-6 and TRBJ1-1, with 8 bases identical to TRBD1. With 2 bases clipped from V and 5 bases from J, the junction kept 11 bases outside the gene matches. CDR1 is SGHDT and CDR2 is YYEEEE in the germline V gene. This CDR3 is built from 16 residues. CDR3 bases: TGTGCCAGCAGCTTTGGATTACTGGGGACAGGTACTGAAGCTTTCTTT. It codes for CASSFGLLGTGTEAFF.

The J gene is TRBJ1-1, the V gene TRBV30; D unresolved. Germline V gene sequence: CDR1 GTSNPN, CDR2 SVGIG (reference sequence). V lost 3 bases to trimming and J lost 0 bases, with 8 bases between them. The CDR3 is 13 residues long. The chain's CDR3 is CAWSDQMNTEAFF. As DNA, the CDR3 is TGTGCCTGGAGCGATCAAATGAACACTGAAGCTTTCTTT. Together with reference TRBV30 and TRBJ1-1, the CDR3 gives the full variable domain: SQTIHQWPATLVQPVGSPLSLECTVEGTSNPNLYWYRQAAGRGLQLLFYSVGIGQISSEVPQNLSASRPQDRQFILSSKKLLLSDSGFYLCAWSDQMNTEAFFGQGTRLTVV.

The chain couples TRBV5-1 to TRBJ2-5; TRBD1 aligns across 7 bases. Germline V gene data show CDR1 as SGHRS and CDR2 as YFSETQ. V was clipped by 0 bases and J by 3 bases; unmatched bases: 5. The CDR3 sequence is 15 residues long. DNA for the CDR3: TGCGCCAGCAGCTTGGCCGGGACAGAAAAAGAGACCCAGTACTTC. Amino acids: CASSLAGTEKETQYF.

The chain uses TRBV25-1 and TRBJ1-2; D not resolved. V was pared by 4 bases and J by 4 bases, with 10 bases between. Germline values: CDR1 MGHDK, CDR2 SYGVNS. The CDR3 extends over 13 amino acids. CDR3 DNA: TGTGCCAGCAGTGTGGGCGGGATCTATGGCTACACCTTC. It encodes CASSVGGIYGYTF.

As DNA, the CDR3 is TGTGCCAGCAGGGGACAGGCGAGCTATGGCTACACCTTC. It codes for CASRGQASYGYTF. V is TRBV27 and J is TRBJ1-2; 8 bases align to TRBD1. V shed 6 bases and J 4 bases; nucleotides not matched to a gene: 4. Germline loops: CDR1 MNHEY, CDR2 SMNVEV (reference sequence). This CDR3 is built from 13 residues.

The rearrangement uses TRBV15 and TRBJ2-7; possible D gene TRBD1, 7 bases. CDR1 is LNHNV and CDR2 is YYDKDF in the germline V gene (reference sequence). V was shortened by 0 bases and J by 3 bases, with 21 bases between the two germline ends. The CDR3 spans 18 residues. In DNA form, the CDR3 reads TGTGCCACCAGCAGAGAAGCGACAGGGAGGAGTAGTTTCTACGAGCAGTACTTC. Translating gives CATSREATGRSSFYEQYF.

The genes are TRBV5-1 and TRBJ2-2; a weak D match, TRBD1 (6 bases). Deletions cut 2 bases from V and 8 bases from J, with 25 bases between. Germline CDR1 reads SGHRS; CDR2 reads YFSETQ. This CDR3 contains 18 residues. CDR3 protein: CASSFTLRGPGAPGELFF. The CDR3, as DNA: TGCGCCAGCAGCTTCACTCTACGCGGACCAGGGGCGCCGGGGGAGCTGTTTTTT. The full variable domain, rest sourced from reference TRBV5-1 and TRBJ2-2, is KAGVTQTPRYLIKTRGQQVTLSCSPISGHRSVSWYQQTPGQGLQFLFEYFSETQRNKGNFPGRFSGRQFSNSRSEMNVSTLELGDSALYLCASSFTLRGPGAPGELFFGEGSRLTVL.

J is TRBJ1-2 and V is TRBV27; TRBD1 might be the D (6 bases). CDR3 size: 13 residues. From germline, CDR1 is MNHEY and CDR2 SMNVEV (reference sequence). The V end was cut by 6 bases, the J end by 4 bases, with 12 bases between. For the CDR3, the DNA is TGTGCCAGCAGCCGGGACACCCTCTATGGCTACACCTTC. Protein sequence: CASSRDTLYGYTF.

The V gene is TRBV27, the J gene TRBJ2-1, with TRBD2 matching 9 bases. This CDR3 has 14 residues. Looked up from germline, CDR1 is MNHEY and CDR2 is SMNVEV (reference sequence). V lost 6 bases and J lost 4; bases outside the gene matches: 4. As DNA, the CDR3 is TGTGCCAGCAGAGCGGGAGGTTTTTACAATGAGCAGTTCTTC. Amino acid sequence: CASRAGGFYNEQFF.

Here the CDR3 reads CSVVISGKLFF. The DNA for the CDR3 is TGCAGCGTTGTGATTTCGGGAAAACTGTTTTTT. This sequence joins TRBV29-1 and TRBJ1-4; no reliable D call. The CDR3 runs 11 residues. Deletions cut 4 bases from V and 10 bases from J, with 10 bases between. CDR1 and CDR2 from the germline V gene are SQVTM and ANQGSEA. The entire variable domain, with the rest obtained from reference TRBV29-1 and TRBJ1-4, is as follows: SAVISQKPSRDICQRGTSLTIQCQVDSQVTMMFWYRQQPGQSLTLIATANQGSEATYESGFVIDKFPISRPNLTFSTLTVSNMSPEDSSIYLCSVVISGKLFFGSGTQLSVL.

J is TRBJ1-1 and V is TRBV6-1; a possible D gene is TRBD1 (5 bases). This CDR3 is 16 amino acids long. The germline gives CDR1 MNHNS, CDR2 SASEGT. V was pared by 3 bases and J by 3 bases, with 17 bases between. The CDR3 loop is CASSDGMWGIDTEAFF. CDR3 sequence (DNA): TGTGCCAGCAGTGATGGAATGTGGGGGATTGACACTGAAGCTTTCTTT.

With respect to this clone: A junction boundary mismatches the germline segment, possibly from a read error. The chain combines TRBV24-1 with TRBJ2-3; the match to TRBD1 covers 9 bases. Per germline, CDR1 KGHDR and CDR2 SFDVKD. This CDR3 spans 16 amino acids. CDR3 protein: CATGEEGQGRADTQYF. In nucleotides, the CDR3 is TGTGCCACCGGTGAAGAAGGACAGGGGCGAGCAGATACGCAGTATTTT.

The chain is built from TRBV7-9 and TRBJ1-4, with 8 bases aligning to TRBD1. Germline-derived CDR1 and CDR2 are SEHNR and FQNEAQ (reference sequence). V lost 5 bases, J lost 6 bases, and 8 bases stayed unmatched. The CDR3 contains 15 residues. The CDR3 DNA is TGTGCCAGCAGCCCGAGGGAACAGGGGGATGAAAAACTGTTTTTT. As protein: CASSPREQGDEKLFF.

The CDR3 DNA reads as TGTGCCAGCAGAGCGGGAGAGAGATCCTACGAGCAGTACTTC. Amino acid sequence: CASRAGERSYEQYF. The chain couples TRBV25-1 to TRBJ2-7, with 8 nucleotides matching TRBD2. Germline CDR1 is MGHDK and CDR2 is SYGVNS. The CDR3 length is 14 residues. V shed 6 bases, J shed 1 base, and the junction held 5 bases outside the gene matches.

The chain combines TRBV18 with TRBJ2-2; D is unresolved. Per the germline V gene, CDR1 is KGHSH and CDR2 is LQKENI. The CDR3 has 14 residues. V was shortened by 1 base and J by 10 bases, with 13 bases between the two germline ends. CDR3 DNA sequence: TGTGCCAGCTCACCACTTCTGGGTCACGAGGAGCTGTTTTTT. It encodes CASSPLLGHEELFF.

The chain links TRBV25-1 to TRBJ1-1; D uncertain. V was pared by 5 bases and J by 2 bases, with 15 bases between. The CDR3 runs 15 residues. Looked up from germline, CDR1 is MGHDK and CDR2 is SYGVNS. CDR3 bases: TGTGCCAGCAGTAAGTTTGAGGGAATAAACACTGAAGCTTTCTTT. Translating gives CASSKFEGINTEAFF.

V gene TRBV19 combines with J gene TRBJ2-5; perhaps TRBD1 as D (6 bases). The V and J ends lost 3 bases and 2 bases respectively, with 13 bases between them. CDR3 length: 15 residues. Germline CDR1 reads LNHDA; CDR2 reads SQIVND (reference sequence). CDR3 coding DNA: TGTGCCAGTAGTATCCTCCTCGACAGGCAAGAGACCCAGTACTTC. Its protein is CASSILLDRQETQYF.

The chain is built from TRBV3-1 (or the pseudogene TRBV3-2) and TRBJ2-3, with 11 bases lining up with TRBD1. This CDR3 is 15 amino acids long. Looked up from germline, CDR1 is LGHDT and CDR2 is YNNKEL (reference sequence). The J segment lost 4 bases and the V segment lost 4 bases, leaving 4 bases of the junction unmatched. CDR3 amino acids: CASSPGTGGADTQYF. DNA of the CDR3: TGTGCCAGCAGCCCGGGGACAGGGGGTGCAGATACGCAGTATTTT.

The chain carries TRBV5-1 and TRBJ2-5; perhaps TRBD2 as D (5 bases). V gave up 3 bases and J gave up 2 bases, with 11 bases separating them. Germline V gene data show CDR1 as SGHRS and CDR2 as YFSETQ. This CDR3 spans 14 amino acids. This CDR3 is CASSSEVPQETQYF. DNA of the CDR3: TGCGCCAGCAGCTCGGAGGTTCCACAAGAGACCCAGTACTTC. Using reference TRBV5-1 and TRBJ2-5 for the parts outside the CDR3, the full variable domain is KAGVTQTPRYLIKTRGQQVTLSCSPISGHRSVSWYQQTPGQGLQFLFEYFSETQRNKGNFPGRFSGRQFSNSRSEMNVSTLELGDSALYLCASSSEVPQETQYFGPGTRLLVL.

This chain uses TRBV10-3 with TRBJ2-7; 10 nucleotides line up with TRBD2. The ends lost 6 bases at V and 1 base at J; junction bases unmatched: 15. Germline V gives CDR1 ENHRY, CDR2 SYGVKD. CDR3 length: 18 residues. In DNA form, the CDR3 reads TGTGCCATCAGCGACCCTCTGGCAGGGACTAGCGTGTCCTACGAGCAGTACTTC. Its translation is CAISDPLAGTSVSYEQYF.

V and J are TRBV30 and TRBJ1-2; D gene unclear. The CDR3 has 14 amino acids. Between the trimmed V and J ends, which lost 3 bases and 4 bases, there was a span of 15 bases. The germline CDR1 and CDR2 sequences are GTSNPN and SVGIG (reference sequence). The CDR3 here is CAWRKVPGGYGYTF. DNA for the CDR3: TGTGCCTGGAGGAAGGTCCCAGGAGGCTATGGCTACACCTTC.

For the CDR3, the DNA is TGTGCCAGCAGCCTCCAGGGCGGGACTGAAGCTTTCTTT. Amino acid sequence: CASSLQGGTEAFF. This chain joins TRBV4-2 and TRBJ1-1, with D possibly being TRBD1 (5 bases). V gave up 4 bases and J gave up 5 bases, with 11 bases separating them. The germline V gene has CDR1 LGHNA and CDR2 YNFKEQ. The CDR3 has 13 residues.

The genes are TRBV7-3 and TRBJ2-1, with D hard to call. Germline lookup yields CDR1 SGHTA and CDR2 FQGTGA. Deletions cut 6 bases from V and 4 bases from J, with 10 bases between. The CDR3 is made up of 13 amino acids. The CDR3 DNA is TGTGCCAGCAGTTCGACCCTTTACAATGAGCAGTTCTTC. Its translation: CASSSTLYNEQFF. Full variable domain (remainder filled in from reference TRBV7-3 and TRBJ2-1): GAGVSQTPSNKVTEKGKYVELRCDPISGHTALYWYRQSLGQGPEFLIYFQGTGAADDSGLPNDRFFAVRPEGSVSTLKIQRTERGDSAVYLCASSSTLYNEQFFGPGTRLTVL.

This clone was recorded once. This sequence joins TRBV4-1 and TRBJ1-2; D uncertain. Trimming cost V 0 bases and J 5 bases, with 19 bases left between them. Germline V lookup: CDR1 MGHRA, CDR2 YSYEKL. This CDR3 has 17 residues. The CDR3 reads CASSQDPERDYSYGYTF. The CDR3 DNA reads as TGCGCCAGCAGCCAAGACCCTGAAAGAGACTACTCTTATGGCTACACCTTC.

The chain couples TRBV9 to TRBJ2-5, with D maybe TRBD2 (6 bases). Germline assignment: CDR1 SGDLS and CDR2 YYNGEE. V lost 0 bases and J 5 bases, leaving 17 bases between the germline ends. This CDR3 has 16 residues. The CDR3 reads CASSVGGSGTQETQYF. CDR3 DNA: TGTGCCAGCAGCGTAGGTGGTAGCGGAACCCAGGAGACCCAGTACTTC.